One sample yielded the 27 T cell receptor beta chains listed below, sequenced in a study of CD8+ T cells in alopecia areata. It was cDNA, reverse transcribed from extracted RNA, that served as the sequencing template. Here immunoSEQ multiplex PCR was the method, and the copy in TCRdb shows in-frame clones only, minus some. In the table there are more than 150,000 clones, approximately 50% of which are singletons. Indicated treatment: oral pan-JAK inhibitor, 5-10 mg twice daily. Sequencing was performed on CD8+ T cells sorted from blood, taken around week 54, from a patient treated with tofacitinib. The receptor set was obtained from a human donor with alopecia areata.

This chain links TRBV9 with TRBJ2-3; no clear D. Deletions cut 4 bases from V and 4 bases from J, with 10 bases between. From germline, CDR1 is SGDLS and CDR2 YYNGEE. The CDR3 has 13 amino acids. CDR3 region: CASSQRLADTQYF. The CDR3 DNA follows: TGTGCCAGCAGCCAAAGGTTGGCAGATACGCAGTATTTT.

This sequence joins TRBV15 and TRBJ2-1, with D possibly called TRBD1 or TRBD2 (6 bases each). Germline V gene sequence: CDR1 LNHNV, CDR2 YYDKDF (reference sequence). Trimming shortened V by 1 base and J by 2 bases, and 12 bases separated the two germline ends. The CDR3 runs to 16 residues. CDR3 bases: TGTGCCACCAGCAGAGGATGGGGGGCACCCTACAATGAGCAGTTCTTC. Translation: CATSRGWGAPYNEQFF.

The chain combines TRBV30 with TRBJ2-7, with D unresolved. The CDR3 spans 13 residues. CDR1 and CDR2 from the germline V gene are GTSNPN and SVGIG (reference sequence). Trimming stripped 2 bases from V and 2 bases from J, with 10 bases between. The CDR3, as DNA: TGTGCCTGGAGTATAGGGTCCGCCTACGAGCAGTACTTC. Protein: CAWSIGSAYEQYF.

This sequence joins TRBV2 and TRBJ2-1, with a possible D match to TRBD1 (6 bases). CDR3 length: 14 amino acids. Germline V CDR1 and CDR2: SNHLY, FYNNEI. Deletions cut 2 bases from V and 6 bases from J, with 11 bases between. The CDR3 sequence: CASSEYRVGNEQFF. The CDR3 DNA is TGTGCCAGCAGTGAATACAGGGTAGGCAATGAGCAGTTCTTC.

The V call is TRBV7-2, the J call TRBJ2-7; TRBD1 matches 10 bases. Per germline, CDR1 SGHTA and CDR2 FQGNSA. The CDR3 extends over 15 amino acids. With 4 bases clipped from V and 7 bases from J, the junction kept 10 bases outside the gene matches. The DNA for the CDR3 is TGTGCCAGCAGCTACCAGGACAGGGGGACGGGGGAGCAGTACTTC. This codes for CASSYQDRGTGEQYF.

The chain is built from TRBV6-1 and TRBJ2-7, with TRBD2 matching over 8 bases. The CDR3 is 14 amino acids. The V gene's germline CDR1 is MNHNS and CDR2 SASEGT. J gave up 3 bases and V 10 bases, and 11 bases lay outside the gene matches. CDR3 residues: CATTGGGAGYEQYF. CDR3 DNA sequence: TGTGCCACCACGGGGGGGGGCGCAGGCTACGAGCAGTACTTC.

J is TRBJ2-5 and V is TRBV25-1; D remains ambiguous. The V gene lost 1 base and the J gene lost 3 bases, with 6 bases spanning the gap. The CDR3 is 13 amino acids. Germline CDR1 is MGHDK and CDR2 is SYGVNS. The CDR3 DNA follows: TGTGCCAGCAGTGAATTGGAAAAAGAGACCCAGTACTTC. Translated, it gives CASSELEKETQYF.

The V and J genes are TRBV30 and TRBJ2-7, with 8 bases lining up with TRBD1. There are 14 residues in the CDR3. Trimming took 2 bases from V and 1 from J; bases not matched to a gene: 4. Germline CDR1 and CDR2: GTSNPN and SVGIG (reference sequence). CDR3: CAWSQGARSYEQYF. CDR3 coding DNA: TGTGCCTGGAGTCAGGGGGCGCGGTCCTACGAGCAGTACTTC. The full variable domain, in which reference TRBV30 and TRBJ2-7 provide the parts outside the CDR3, is SQTIHQWPATLVQPVGSPLSLECTVEGTSNPNLYWYRQAAGRGLQLLFYSVGIGQISSEVPQNLSASRPQDRQFILSSKKLLLSDSGFYLCAWSQGARSYEQYFGPGTRLTVT.

This sequence joins TRBV2 and TRBJ1-5; 7 bases align to TRBD1. CDR3 size: 14 residues. The J segment lost 5 bases and the V segment lost 4 bases, leaving 5 bases of the junction unmatched. Germline assignment: CDR1 SNHLY and CDR2 FYNNEI. Here the CDR3 DNA reads TGTGCCAGCAGTGTCGGACAGGAGGATCAGCCCCAGCATTTT. Protein product: CASSVGQEDQPQHF.

The rearrangement joins TRBV27 to TRBJ2-3, with 10 bases identical to TRBD2. V gave up 6 bases and J gave up 4 bases; unmatched junction bases: 4. This CDR3 has 14 amino acids. Germline loops: CDR1 MNHEY, CDR2 SMNVEV (reference sequence). CDR3 in DNA: TGTGCCAGCAGGAGCGGGGGGGCGTCAGATACGCAGTATTTT. The encoded protein is CASRSGGASDTQYF.

The chain couples TRBV29-1 to TRBJ1-1; a possible D gene is TRBD1 (6 bases). The germline gives CDR1 SQVTM, CDR2 ANQGSEA. The CDR3 loop spans 13 amino acids. V was pared by 3 bases and J by 4 bases, with 12 bases between. CDR3 amino acids: CSVEEGVRTEAFF. The DNA for the CDR3 is TGCAGCGTTGAGGAGGGGGTACGCACTGAAGCTTTCTTT.

The chain uses TRBV4-3 and TRBJ1-1; D is uncertain. The V gene lost 4 bases and the J gene lost 5 bases, with 14 bases spanning the gap. The CDR3 totals 14 residues. CDR1 and CDR2 from the germline V gene are LGHNA and YSLEER. The CDR3 DNA follows: TGCGCCAGCAGCCCGGCCTCTTCGGGGACTGAAGCTTTCTTT. Residues: CASSPASSGTEAFF.

This clone was counted once. The rearrangement uses TRBV7-8 and TRBJ2-7; D ambiguous. This CDR3 has 13 amino acids. The V end was cut by 5 bases, the J end by 3 bases, with 11 bases between. CDR1 is SGHVS, CDR2 FQNEAQ, per germline. CDR3 nucleotides: TGTGCCAGCAGCACTACACGGAACTACGAGCAGTACTTC. Translated: CASSTTRNYEQYF. Using reference TRBV7-8 and TRBJ2-7 for the parts outside the CDR3, the full variable domain is GAGVSQSPRYKVAKRGQDVALRCDPISGHVSLFWYQQALGQGPEFLTYFQNEAQLDKSGLPSDRFFAERPEGSVSTLKIQRTQQEDSAVYLCASSTTRNYEQYFGPGTRLTVT.

This clone has just a few counts. The CDR3 reads CASSGGTGGNQPQHF. The CDR3, as DNA: TGTGCCAGCAGTGGGGGGACAGGGGGCAATCAGCCCCAGCATTTT. The rearrangement uses TRBV27 and TRBJ1-5, with TRBD1 identical over 10 bases. The CDR3 consists of 15 residues. J gave up 2 bases and V 5 bases, and 3 bases lay outside the gene matches. Per the germline V gene, CDR1 is MNHEY and CDR2 is SMNVEV (reference sequence).

The chain has TRBV25-1 and TRBJ2-7; no firm D call. Germline V gene sequence: CDR1 MGHDK, CDR2 SYGVNS. The CDR3 covers 12 residues. The V gene lost 2 bases and the J gene lost 4 bases, with 6 bases spanning the gap. The DNA of the CDR3 is TGTGCCAGCAGTGAACAGAGTTACGAGCAGTACTTC. It specifies CASSEQSYEQYF.

The chain carries TRBV30 and TRBJ1-5, with D uncertain. Germline CDR1 and CDR2: GTSNPN and SVGIG (reference sequence). The CDR3 contains 12 residues. Trimming stripped 1 base from V and 7 bases from J, with 8 bases between. This CDR3 reads CAWSDDEQPQHF. The CDR3 nucleotides read TGTGCCTGGAGTGACGATGAACAGCCCCAGCATTTT.

CDR3 in amino acids: CASSAFGGAGNEQFF. The CDR3 DNA reads as TGTGCCAGCAGTGCGTTCGGGGGGGCGGGCAATGAGCAGTTCTTC. V usage is TRBV25-1 and J usage is TRBJ2-1; TRBD2 aligns across 8 bases. Germline CDR1 is MGHDK and CDR2 is SYGVNS. The CDR3 contains 15 residues. The V and J ends lost 4 bases and 6 bases, in that order; junction bases with no gene match: 8. The full variable domain, completed using reference TRBV25-1 and TRBJ2-1, is EADIYQTPRYLVIGTGKKITLECSQTMGHDKMYWYQQDPGMELHLIHYSYGVNSTEKGDLSSESTVSRIRTEHFPLTLESARPSHTSQYLCASSAFGGAGNEQFFGPGTRLTVL.

This clone was counted a few times. The chain has TRBV7-3 and TRBJ1-5, with TRBD1 matching over 8 bases. The trim removed 2 bases at V and 8 bases at J, leaving 8 bases unmatched. Germline V gene sequence: CDR1 SGHTA, CDR2 FQGTGA. The CDR3 totals 15 residues. The CDR3 loop reads CASSLGLTGEKPQHF. DNA of the CDR3: TGTGCCAGCAGCTTAGGCCTGACAGGGGAGAAGCCCCAGCATTTT.

In the case of this clone: An end of the junction does not agree with germline; a read error may underlie this. The chain couples TRBV5-6 to TRBJ1-2; D remains ambiguous. There are 14 residues in the CDR3. Germline loops: CDR1 SGHDT, CDR2 YYEEEE. The CDR3 sequence: CASSLPTDIYGYAF. The CDR3 nucleotides are TGTGCCAGCAGCTTGCCAACGGATATCTATGGCTACGCCTTC. Combining the CDR3 with reference TRBV5-6 and TRBJ1-2 gives the whole variable domain DAGVTQSPTHLIKTRGQQVTLRCSPKSGHDTVSWYQQALGQGPQFIFQYYEEEERQRGNFPDRFSGHQFPNYSSELNVNALLLGDSALYLCASSLPTDIYGYAFGSGTRLTVV.

V gene TRBV6-1 combines with J gene TRBJ2-3; possibly TRBD1 for D (6 bases). The CDR3 contains 15 residues. Trimming cost V 6 bases and J 1 base, with 14 bases left between them. From germline, CDR1 is MNHNS and CDR2 SASEGT. The CDR3 DNA reads as TGTGCCAGCAGACTTACAGGGATGGGCACAGATACGCAGTATTTT. Residues: CASRLTGMGTDTQYF.

CDR3 nucleotides: TGCGCCAGCAGCCAAGGTAACGGATACGAGCAGTACTTC. Translated: CASSQGNGYEQYF. The J gene is TRBJ2-7, the V gene TRBV4-1, with no clear D. CDR1 is MGHRA and CDR2 is YSYEKL in the germline V gene. V shed 1 base and J shed 4 bases, with 8 bases lying between them. CDR3 length: 13 amino acids.

This clone was counted a few times. The genes are TRBV29-1 and TRBJ2-7, with a weak D call TRBD2 (5 bases). The CDR3 contains 12 residues. Germline CDR1 is SQVTM and CDR2 is ANQGSEA. V lost 4 bases and J lost 2, with 9 bases in between. DNA for the CDR3: TGCAGCGTTGTTCGGGGTACCTACGAGCAGTACTTC. It translates to CSVVRGTYEQYF.

This sequence joins TRBV29-1 and TRBJ1-3; no reliable D call. The length of the CDR3 is 14 residues. V lost 3 bases and J lost 1, with 10 bases in between. Germline CDR1 reads SQVTM; CDR2 reads ANQGSEA. The CDR3 loop reads CSVEAEDSGNTIYF. The DNA of the CDR3 is TGCAGCGTTGAGGCAGAGGATTCTGGAAACACCATATATTTT.

This clone was seen more than once but under ten times. This chain uses TRBV6-5 with TRBJ1-1, with D possibly matching TRBD1 (5 bases). Trimming left V 5 bases short and J 6 bases short, with 16 bases between. Germline values: CDR1 MNHEY, CDR2 SVGAGI. The CDR3 has 14 residues. CDR3 amino acids: CASSEGVVGAEAFF. The CDR3 DNA follows: TGTGCCAGCAGTGAAGGGGTAGTGGGCGCTGAAGCTTTCTTT.

The J gene is TRBJ2-3, the V gene TRBV7-8; D not resolved. The CDR3 extends over 14 amino acids. Trimming stripped 5 bases from V and 6 bases from J, with 15 bases between. Germline CDR1 and CDR2: SGHVS and FQNEAQ. The CDR3 region is CASSRDGFGDTQYF. CDR3 sequence (DNA): TGTGCCAGCAGCCGAGACGGGTTCGGGGATACGCAGTATTTT. The full variable domain, with the rest looked up from reference TRBV7-8 and TRBJ2-3, is GAGVSQSPRYKVAKRGQDVALRCDPISGHVSLFWYQQALGQGPEFLTYFQNEAQLDKSGLPSDRFFAERPEGSVSTLKIQRTQQEDSAVYLCASSRDGFGDTQYFGPGTRLTVL.

The rearrangement uses TRBV6-5 and TRBJ1-2; D unresolved. V dropped 6 bases and J dropped 3 bases, with 14 bases sitting between them. This CDR3 contains 14 residues. Germline loops: CDR1 MNHEY, CDR2 SVGAGI. The CDR3 region has the DNA TGTGCCAGCAGCCTAGGCCCGGAGGACTATGGCTACACCTTC. Encoded protein: CASSLGPEDYGYTF.

A note on this clone: The same CDR3 also results from other DNA sequences found in this sample. This sequence joins TRBV20-1 and TRBJ2-7, with D tentatively TRBD2 (5 bases). Germline CDR1 DFQATT, CDR2 SNEGSKA (reference sequence). CDR3 length: 11 residues. V gave up 3 bases and J gave up 4 bases, with 7 bases separating them. The CDR3 protein is CSARGGYEQYF. CDR3 DNA: TGCAGTGCTAGGGGCGGGTACGAGCAGTACTTC.